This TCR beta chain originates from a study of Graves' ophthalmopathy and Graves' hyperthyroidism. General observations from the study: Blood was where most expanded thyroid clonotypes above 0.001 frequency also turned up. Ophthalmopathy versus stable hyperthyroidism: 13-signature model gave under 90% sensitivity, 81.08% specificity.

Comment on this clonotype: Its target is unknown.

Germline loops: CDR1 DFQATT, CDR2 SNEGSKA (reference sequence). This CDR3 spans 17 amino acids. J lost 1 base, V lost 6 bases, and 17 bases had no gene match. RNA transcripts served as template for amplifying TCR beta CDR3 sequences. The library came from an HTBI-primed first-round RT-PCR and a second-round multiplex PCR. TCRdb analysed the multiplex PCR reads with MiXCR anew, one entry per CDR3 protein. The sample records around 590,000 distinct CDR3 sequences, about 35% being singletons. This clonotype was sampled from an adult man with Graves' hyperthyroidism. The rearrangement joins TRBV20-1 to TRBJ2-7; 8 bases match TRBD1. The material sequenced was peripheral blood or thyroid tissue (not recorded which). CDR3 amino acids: CSASSLGQGAMSYEQYF. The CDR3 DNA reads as TGCAGTGCCAGCAGCTTAGGGCAGGGGGCCATGTCCTACGAGCAGTACTTC.